Below, 23 T cell receptor beta chains from the same sample are listed, as sequenced in a study of T cell responses to AZD1222 COVID-19 vaccine. The assay was immunoSEQ multiplex PCR, and TCRdb's table has in-frame clones only and misses some. Here the sample spans some 45,000 clones, 90% being singletons. Source: peripheral blood, taken 28 days after the second AZD1222 dose. These receptors were obtained from an adult who received the AZD1222 COVID-19 vaccine.

The V gene is TRBV6-5, the J gene TRBJ1-5; no definite D call. V was shortened by 9 bases and J by 4 bases, with 19 bases between the two germline ends. CDR3 length: 15 residues. The germline V gene encodes CDR1 MNHEY and CDR2 SVGAGI. The CDR3 coding sequence is TGTGCCAGTCGGAGAAGGGATGTGTTGAATCAGCCCCAGCATTTT. Its protein is CASRRRDVLNQPQHF.

This clone was found once. This chain uses TRBV7-9 with TRBJ1-2; TRBD1 matches 9 bases. CDR1 is SEHNR, CDR2 FQNEAQ, per germline (reference sequence). The ends lost 5 bases at V and 8 bases at J; junction bases unmatched: 12. This CDR3 contains 15 residues. CDR3 sequence reads: CASSPEGDRVRGYTF. The CDR3 DNA reads TGTGCCAGCAGCCCCGAGGGGGACAGGGTGCGCGGCTACACCTTC.

In its sample, this clone was seen a few times. This sequence joins TRBV25-1 and TRBJ2-7; D is ambiguous. Trimming removed 2 bases from V and 2 bases from J, with 13 bases in between. Germline loops: CDR1 MGHDK, CDR2 SYGVNS. There are 15 residues in the CDR3. CDR3 bases: TGTGCCAGCAGTGAACCCGGACGGCGGCCCTACGAGCAGTACTTC. It translates to CASSEPGRRPYEQYF.

This chain links TRBV18 with TRBJ1-1; D unclear. Germline values: CDR1 KGHSH, CDR2 LQKENI. V lost 2 bases and J lost 0, with 4 bases in between. This CDR3 contains 13 residues. The CDR3 loop reads CASSPGLNTEAFF. In DNA, the CDR3 is TGTGCCAGCTCACCAGGATTGAACACTGAAGCTTTCTTT.

The chain employs TRBV7-2 and TRBJ2-1; no clear D gene. The V end was cut by 5 bases, the J end by 1 base, with 6 bases between. The CDR3 is 13 amino acids. Germline V gives CDR1 SGHTA, CDR2 FQGNSA. CDR3 in DNA: TGTGCCAGCAGCCTAACTTCCTACAATGAGCAGTTCTTC. The encoded protein is CASSLTSYNEQFF.

The gene calls are TRBV7-2 and TRBJ1-6; 8 bases are shared with TRBD1. Germline values: CDR1 SGHTA, CDR2 FQGNSA. Trimming at V came to 4 bases and at J to 10 bases, leaving 6 bases not matched to a gene. This CDR3 has 14 residues. The CDR3 reads CASSSGQGLSPLHF. In DNA, the CDR3 is TGTGCCAGCAGCTCTGGACAGGGCTTGTCACCCCTCCACTTT.

This rearrangement joins TRBV19 to TRBJ1-2; a weak D match, TRBD1 (6 bases). The length of the CDR3 is 12 residues. The germline V and J ends were trimmed by 3 bases and 8 bases, with 10 bases remaining between them. Per germline, CDR1 LNHDA and CDR2 SQIVND (reference sequence). The chain's CDR3 is CASSIWQGGYTF. CDR3 DNA: TGTGCCAGTAGTATCTGGCAGGGGGGCTACACCTTC.

This chain joins TRBV5-6 and TRBJ2-3; D gene ambiguous. Germline values: CDR1 SGHDT, CDR2 YYEEEE. The CDR3 consists of 11 residues. V gave up 1 base and J gave up 6 bases, with 3 bases separating them. CDR3 nucleotides: TGTGCCAGCAGCTTGACTGATACGCAGTATTTT. This sequence encodes CASSLTDTQYF.

The chain combines TRBV12-3 or TRBV12-4 with TRBJ1-1; the D is unclear. V lost 5 bases and J 1 base, leaving 8 bases between the germline ends. This CDR3 is built from 13 residues. CDR3 region: CASSTQRNTEAFF. The DNA for the CDR3 is TGTGCCAGCAGTACTCAGAGGAACACTGAAGCTTTCTTT.

The chain employs TRBV27 and TRBJ2-2; TRBD1 aligns across 7 bases. The trim removed 5 bases at V and 7 bases at J, leaving 4 bases unmatched. The CDR3 loop spans 13 amino acids. Germline V gene sequence: CDR1 MNHEY, CDR2 SMNVEV (reference sequence). This CDR3 reads CASSPRDSGELFF. The CDR3 coding sequence is TGTGCCAGCAGTCCCAGGGACAGCGGGGAGCTGTTTTTT.

The DNA for the CDR3 is TGCGCCAGCAGTGGTTGGGGGATGGACTATGGCTACACCTTC. Its protein product is CASSGWGMDYGYTF. The gene calls are TRBV10-2 and TRBJ1-2, with a weak D call TRBD1 (5 bases). Between the trimmed V and J ends, which lost 4 bases and 3 bases, there was a span of 12 bases. From germline, CDR1 is WSHSY and CDR2 SAAADI. CDR3 length: 14 residues.

V gene TRBV5-1 combines with J gene TRBJ2-3; a possible D gene is TRBD2 (5 bases). The germline V gene has CDR1 SGHRS and CDR2 YFSETQ. The V end was cut by 4 bases, the J end by 2 bases, with 8 bases between. The CDR3 contains 13 residues. The CDR3 coding sequence is TGCGCCAGCAGCGACTACATCACAGATACGCAGTATTTT. Protein: CASSDYITDTQYF.

The chain recombines TRBV10-2 with TRBJ1-6; D gene uncertain. This CDR3 is 14 amino acids long. In germline, CDR1 is WSHSY, CDR2 SAAADI. Trimming left V 2 bases short and J 5 bases short, with 7 bases between. CDR3 sequence reads: CASSERGNNSPLHF. The CDR3 coding sequence is TGCGCCAGCAGTGAGCGGGGAAATAATTCACCCCTCCACTTT.

The rearrangement uses TRBV5-1 and TRBJ2-3, with 8 bases lining up with TRBD2. The CDR3 contains 17 residues. Per germline, CDR1 SGHRS and CDR2 YFSETQ. V gave up 5 bases and J gave up 2 bases; unmatched junction bases: 13. The CDR3 reads CASRRSIRGGLTDTQYF. The CDR3 nucleotides are TGCGCCAGCAGAAGATCGATTCGGGGGGGCCTCACAGATACGCAGTATTTT.

The genes are TRBV7-9 and TRBJ1-4; TRBD1 aligns across 7 bases. CDR3 length equals 17 residues. From germline, CDR1 is SEHNR and CDR2 FQNEAQ (reference sequence). The V and J ends lost 5 bases and 4 bases, in that order; junction bases with no gene match: 13. The CDR3 DNA reads as TGTGCCAGCAGCCACACACGCAGGACAGGCATTAATGAAAAACTGTTTTTT. Translation gives CASSHTRRTGINEKLFF.

The chain employs TRBV5-1 and TRBJ1-6, with D maybe TRBD1 (5 bases). CDR3 length: 16 amino acids. Per germline, CDR1 SGHRS and CDR2 YFSETQ. The V end was cut by 5 bases, the J end by 5 bases, with 17 bases between. The CDR3: CASRQALLLDNSPLHF. CDR3 nucleotides: TGCGCCAGCAGACAGGCCCTACTTTTAGATAATTCACCCCTCCACTTT.

This chain uses TRBV6-2 or TRBV6-3 with TRBJ1-6; TRBD1 aligns across 8 bases. J lost 5 bases, V lost 3 bases, and 6 bases had no gene match. Germline values: CDR1 MNHEY, CDR2 SVGEGT. The CDR3 loop spans 16 amino acids. CDR3 coding DNA: TGTGCCAGCAGTTATATCCAGGGGGCAAATAATTCACCCCTCCACTTT. It is translated as CASSYIQGANNSPLHF.

The CDR3 loop reads CASSLTVSSYEQYF. For the CDR3, the DNA is TGTGCCAGCAGCTTGACGGTAAGCTCCTACGAGCAGTACTTC. This chain joins TRBV5-4 and TRBJ2-7, with D unresolved. Germline CDR1 and CDR2: SGHNT and YYREEE (reference sequence). The germline V and J ends were trimmed by 1 base and 0 bases, with 8 bases remaining between them. CDR3 length: 14 amino acids.

The chain links TRBV3-1 (or the pseudogene TRBV3-2) to TRBJ2-7; 8 nucleotides match TRBD1. CDR1 and CDR2 (germline): LGHDT, YNNKEL (reference sequence). Germline trimming cut 3 bases from V and 0 bases from J; bases unmatched to any gene: 7. CDR3 length: 16 amino acids. CDR3 in amino acids: CASSHLGQASSYEQYF. The CDR3 DNA reads as TGTGCCAGCAGCCATCTGGGACAGGCAAGCTCCTACGAGCAGTACTTC.

The rearrangement links TRBV10-3 to TRBJ1-1, with D unresolved. Germline CDR1 reads ENHRY; CDR2 reads SYGVKD. With 2 bases removed from V and 10 bases from J, the gap between germline ends came to 14 bases. This CDR3 spans 13 amino acids. In DNA form, the CDR3 reads TGTGCCATCAGTGAGGACCGAGGTCGGAGAGCTTTCTTT. This gives the protein CAISEDRGRRAFF.

The genes are TRBV6-4 and TRBJ2-6; weak D call: TRBD2 (5 bases). Trimming took 6 bases from V and 0 from J, leaving 18 bases between them. The CDR3 is 18 amino acids. Germline CDR1 reads MRHNA; CDR2 reads SNTAGT. As DNA, the CDR3 is TGTGCCAGCAGGAACTTTCTAGCAGTAGACTCTGGGGCCAACGTCCTGACTTTC. Translating gives CASRNFLAVDSGANVLTF.

As DNA, the CDR3 is TGTGCCAGCAGTTTCGGACAGGAGCTATACGAGCAGTACTTC. This gives the protein CASSFGQELYEQYF. The genes are TRBV27 and TRBJ2-7, with 7 bases aligning to TRBD1. With V trimmed by 3 bases and J by 4 bases, 6 bases remained unmatched. The CDR3 runs to 14 residues. Germline V CDR1 and CDR2: MNHEY, SMNVEV (reference sequence).

V usage is TRBV6-5 and J usage is TRBJ1-5; the D gene is possibly TRBD1 (5 bases). The CDR3 runs 15 residues. In germline, CDR1 is MNHEY, CDR2 SVGAGI. V was shortened by 6 bases and J by 6 bases, with 18 bases between the two germline ends. CDR3 in DNA: TGTGCCAGCAGCGATTTATCAGGGTTGGGTCAGCCCCAGCATTTT. This encodes CASSDLSGLGQPQHF.